The 29 T cell receptor beta chains reported below all come from one sample, sequenced in a study of tumor and adjacent non-tumor tissue in lung cancer. This sample's RNA came from whole unsorted tissue. The library came from three nested PCR rounds adapted from ARM-PCR protocols. From the multiplex PCR reads, TCRdb called clonotypes with MiXCR, one entry per CDR3 protein. Among about 110,000 distinct CDR3 sequences listed, about 87% were seen once. The sequencing sample was made of lung tumor tissue. The receptor source for this set is an older man with non-small cell lung cancer.

J is TRBJ2-3 and V is TRBV14; TRBD2 is a possible D gene (6 bases). Germline CDR1 is SGHDN and CDR2 is FVKESK. V lost 11 bases and J 3 bases, leaving 21 bases between the germline ends. This CDR3 region has 15 residues. The CDR3 loop is CACTRDSNATDTQYF. Here the CDR3 DNA reads TGTGCCTGTACCCGGGACTCCAATGCAACAGATACGCAGTATTTT.

As to this clonotype: One end of the junction fails to match germline, which may point to a read error. The chain employs TRBV28 and TRBJ2-6; D gene uncertain. CDR1 is MDHEN and CDR2 is SYDVKM in the germline V gene. This CDR3 is 20 amino acids long. The CDR3 nucleotides are TGTACCAGCAGCTACGGCGGCTATTCCTGGATACCCTGGGGGGCCAACGTCCTGACTTTC. This codes for CTSSYGGYSWIPWGANVLTF.

This clonotype is classed as large. The rearrangement uses TRBV29-1 and TRBJ1-2; no clear D. The CDR3 extends over 14 amino acids. In germline, CDR1 is SQVTM, CDR2 ANQGSEA. The V gene lost 7 bases and the J gene lost 0 bases, with 15 bases spanning the gap. CDR3 sequence reads: CSAERGKANYGYTF. The DNA of the CDR3 is TGCAGCGCCGAGAGAGGGAAGGCTAACTATGGCTACACCTTC.

In regard to this clonotype: A much larger clone lies a single base off, so this may be a read error. J is TRBJ2-7 and V is TRBV5-1; D gene ambiguous. Germline V gene data show CDR1 as SGHRS and CDR2 as YFSETQ. The CDR3 runs to 14 residues. The DNA of the CDR3 is TGCCCCAGCAGCTTCGGCACCTGGACCTACGAGCAGTACTTC. It specifies CPSSFGTWTYEQYF.

A word on this clonotype: Given the absence of the conserved phenylalanine or tryptophan at the CDR3 end, a read error is likely. This rearrangement joins TRBV6-1 to TRBJ2-5; D tentatively fits TRBD1 or TRBD2 (5 bases each). The CDR3 length is 15 residues. CDR1 and CDR2 (germline): MNHNS, SASEGT. The V end lost 2 bases, the J end lost 5 bases, and 15 bases lay between the germline ends. In nucleotides, the CDR3 is TGTGCCAGCAGTGAAAGCGCTACGGGGCGGGAGACCCAGTACCTC. As protein: CASSESATGRETQYL.

Only one count was recorded for this clonotype. Its ends do not fully match the called genes, so a read error is possible. The chain employs TRBV7-9 and TRBJ1-5; D is ambiguous. The V gene's germline CDR1 is SEHNR and CDR2 FQNEAQ (reference sequence). This CDR3 has 13 amino acids. This CDR3 is CASSYESNQPKYF. In DNA form, the CDR3 reads TGTGCCAGCAGCTATGAGAGCAATCAGCCCAAGTATTTT.

This chain joins TRBV12-3 or TRBV12-4 and TRBJ2-7; a possible D gene is TRBD1 (6 bases). The CDR3 is 13 amino acids. V dropped 8 bases and J dropped 1 base, with 12 bases sitting between them. CDR3 nucleotides: TGTGCCAGCTGTATGGGACAATCCTACGAGCAGTACTTC. It codes for CASCMGQSYEQYF.

Note on this clonotype: Lacking the conserved final phenylalanine or tryptophan, this CDR3 likely reflects a read error. The chain is built from TRBV6-5 and TRBJ2-7, with D maybe TRBD2 (6 bases). There are 14 residues in the CDR3. The ends were cut back, 5 bases at V and 3 bases at J, with 14 bases in the middle. Germline CDR1 MNHEY, CDR2 SVGAGI. The CDR3 spells CASSRGLQSYEQYI. In DNA form, the CDR3 reads TGTGCCAGCAGTCGGGGGTTGCAGAGCTACGAGCAGTACATC.

Remarks on this clonotype: Because the CDR3 is missing its conserved closing phenylalanine or tryptophan, this is likely a read error. It is unclear where the CDR3 begins or ends on the DNA, so no DNA is shown, and the CDR3 is as TCRdb lists it. V usage is TRBV4-3 and J usage is TRBJ2-2; whether TRBD2, the table's D call, matches the DNA was not checked. The CDR3 has 17 residues if both end residues are counted. Germline-derived CDR1 and CDR2 are LGHNA and YSLEER. This chain's CDR3 is CASSQLSGRNTGELFFS.

The CDR3 DNA reads as TGTGCCAGCAGTCCGAGGTTTGACACAAACACCATATATTTT. Its protein product is CASSPRFDTNTIYF. The chain combines TRBV12-3 or TRBV12-4 with TRBJ1-3; D unclear. The CDR3 spans 14 residues. The germline V and J ends were trimmed by 5 bases and 6 bases, with 14 bases remaining between them.

A remark on this clonotype: One end of the junction is discordant with germline, which a read error may explain. The chain employs TRBV29-1 and TRBJ1-2, with TRBD1 matching 8 bases. Germline V gene sequence: CDR1 SQVTM, CDR2 ANQGSEA. This CDR3 is 14 amino acids long. The CDR3 DNA sequence: TGCAGCGTTGAACTGGCAGGGGGCGGGTATGGCTGCACCTTC. Residues: CSVELAGGGYGCTF.

For this clonotype: In this CDR3 the conserved last residue, phenylalanine or tryptophan, is missing, so a read error is likely. V gene TRBV6-5 combines with J gene TRBJ1-6, with 7 bases aligning to TRBD1. V dropped 5 bases and J dropped 2; count of bases not matched to a gene: 6. The CDR3 consists of 16 residues. The V gene's germline CDR1 is MNHEY and CDR2 SVGAGI. The chain's CDR3 is CASSDREGTYNSPLHL. DNA for the CDR3: TGTGCCAGCAGTGACAGGGAGGGCACCTATAATTCACCCCTCCACCTT.

As for this clonotype: One junction end disagrees with the germline gene, perhaps due to a read error. The chain has TRBV6-1 and TRBJ1-2, with 9 bases that match TRBD1. The CDR3 totals 13 residues. Germline V gives CDR1 MNHNS, CDR2 SASEGT. CDR3 in DNA: TGTGCCAGGAGTGGAGGGACAGGGAATGGCTATACCTTC. This codes for CARSGGTGNGYTF.

With respect to this clonotype: The junction departs from germline at one end; a sequencing error may be responsible. The J gene is TRBJ2-5, the V gene TRBV29-1, with D unresolved. This CDR3 is built from 16 residues. Germline CDR1 SQVTM, CDR2 ANQGSEA. CDR3 residues: CNAKPYLQTGQESQYF. The DNA of the CDR3 is TGCAACGCCAAGCCTTACCTCCAGACGGGTCAAGAGAGCCAGTATTTC.

As concerns this clonotype: One end of the junction varies from germline; a read error may be responsible. This rearrangement joins TRBV6-2 or TRBV6-3 to TRBJ2-6; D perhaps matches TRBD1 (6 bases). CDR3 size: 14 residues. Germline assignment: CDR1 MNHEY and CDR2 SVGEGT. CDR3 sequence (DNA): TGTGCCAGCAGTACAGGGAGAGGGGCCAACGTCCTCACTTTC. Translated: CASSTGRGANVLTF.

The chain joins TRBV10-2 to TRBJ1-5, with D possibly TRBD1 on 5 matching bases. There are 13 residues in the CDR3. V lost 11 bases and J 3 bases, leaving 14 bases between the germline ends. Per germline, CDR1 WSHSY and CDR2 SAAADI. The CDR3 DNA follows: TGCGCCGGCTGTGACAGCGACAATCAGCCCCAGCATTTT. It is translated as CAGCDSDNQPQHF.

Remarks on this clonotype: An end of the junction does not agree with germline; a read error may underlie this. This chain uses TRBV12-3 or TRBV12-4 with TRBJ2-2, with TRBD2 as a possible D gene (5 bases). The CDR3 contains 13 residues. The CDR3 is CARRILAAGKLFF. The DNA of the CDR3 is TGTGCCCGCAGGATATTGGCCGCCGGGAAGCTGTTTTTT.

This chain joins TRBV20-1 and TRBJ1-6, with 8 bases matching TRBD1. Germline V gives CDR1 DFQATT, CDR2 SNEGSKA (reference sequence). The CDR3 extends over 17 amino acids. With 3 bases clipped from V and 0 bases from J, the junction kept 7 bases outside the gene matches. CDR3 nucleotide sequence: TGCAGTGCTAGGACGTCAGGGGGCCTCTCCTATAATTCACCCCTCCACTTT. Its protein is CSARTSGGLSYNSPLHF.

Worth noting for this clonotype: One end of the junction is discordant with germline, which a read error may explain. The genes are TRBV29-1 and TRBJ2-1, with TRBD2 identical over 11 bases. Germline V lookup: CDR1 SQVTM, CDR2 ANQGSEA. The CDR3 runs to 14 residues. The DNA for the CDR3 is TGTAGCGGTAGACTAGCGGGGTTCTACAGTGAGCAGTTCTTC. It encodes CSGRLAGFYSEQFF.

Concerning this clonotype itself: An end of the junction does not agree with germline; a read error may underlie this. The chain uses TRBV11-2 and TRBJ2-7; D is unclear. CDR3 length: 13 amino acids. Germline assignment: CDR1 SGHAT and CDR2 FQNNGV. The CDR3 nucleotides read TGTGCCAGTAGTTTAGCAGTAACTCTCGAGCGGTACTTC. It specifies CASSLAVTLERYF.

About this clonotype: The CDR3 does not close with the conserved phenylalanine or tryptophan, likely indicating a read error. The DNA is omitted, as the CDR3 cannot be located on it reliably, and the CDR3 follows TCRdb's listing. This chain uses TRBV12-3 or TRBV12-4 with TRBJ2-7; TRBD2 is taken as the D call from the table, unchecked against the DNA. The CDR3 adds up to 15 amino acids, both ends counted. CDR3 sequence: CASSTTSGRTYEQYL.

Points on this clonotype: With a much larger clone just one base away, this may be a read error. The CDR3 sequence is CASSTGTFLEESQYF. The CDR3 DNA sequence: TGCGCCAGCAGCACTGGGACTTTTTTGGAAGAGTCCCAGTACTTC. The genes are TRBV5-1 and TRBJ2-5, with a weak D call TRBD2 (6 bases). The germline CDR1 and CDR2 sequences are SGHRS and YFSETQ. The CDR3 totals 15 residues.

The chain is built from TRBV6-2 or TRBV6-3 and TRBJ2-1, with a tentative D call TRBD1 (5 bases). V shed 7 bases and J shed 11 bases, with 18 bases lying between them. Germline CDR1 and CDR2: MNHEY and SVGEGT. This CDR3 region has 13 residues. CDR3 region: CASNTGGYKKQFF. CDR3 coding DNA: TGTGCCAGCAACACAGGCGGTTACAAAAAGCAGTTCTTC.

Points on this clonotype: Given the absence of the conserved phenylalanine or tryptophan at the CDR3 end, a read error is likely. The chain couples TRBV6-5 to TRBJ1-6, with TRBD1 identical over 9 bases. CDR1 and CDR2 (germline): MNHEY, SVGAGI. The CDR3 runs 14 residues. CDR3: CASSTGTGNSHLHI. Here the CDR3 DNA reads TGTGCCAGCAGCACCGGGACAGGGAATTCACACCTCCACATT.

This clonotype was picked up many times. The chain couples TRBV28 to TRBJ2-3, with a tentative D call TRBD1 (5 bases). V lost 3 bases and J lost 3, with 10 bases in between. Germline V gene data show CDR1 as MDHEN and CDR2 as SYDVKM. The CDR3 contains 14 residues. The chain's CDR3 is CASSFLSGTDTQYF. The DNA of the CDR3 is TGTGCCAGCAGTTTTCTGTCAGGGACAGATACGCAGTATTTT.

For this clonotype: Sequence at one end of the junction differs from germline and may be a read error. The rearrangement links TRBV29-1 to TRBJ2-5; D unresolved. The germline CDR1 and CDR2 sequences are SQVTM and ANQGSEA. The length of the CDR3 is 13 residues. This chain's CDR3 is CSAADTFQETEYF. In DNA, the CDR3 is TGCAGCGCGGCCGACACGTTCCAAGAGACCGAGTACTTC. The full variable domain, with the rest looked up from reference TRBV29-1 and TRBJ2-5, is SAVISQKPSRDICQRGTSLTIQCQVDSQVTMMFWYRQQPGQSLTLIATANQGSEATYESGFVIDKFPISRPNLTFSTLTVSNMSPEDSSIYLCSAADTFQETEYFGPGTRLLVL.

The V gene is TRBV29-1, the J gene TRBJ1-4; possible D gene TRBD1, 5 bases. Germline V gene data show CDR1 as SQVTM and CDR2 as ANQGSEA. The V gene lost 6 bases and the J gene lost 8 bases, with 19 bases spanning the gap. The CDR3 has 14 residues. CDR3 residues: CSVLSPQDVEKLFF. Here the CDR3 DNA reads TGCAGCGTCCTAAGCCCACAGGACGTGGAAAAACTGTTTTTT.

Details on this clonotype: Without the conserved terminal phenylalanine or tryptophan, this CDR3 likely stems from a read error. This chain joins TRBV6-5 and TRBJ2-6; 11 bases align to TRBD1. This CDR3 comprises 17 residues. Looked up from germline, CDR1 is MNHEY and CDR2 is SVGAGI. The CDR3 coding sequence is TGTGCCAGCAGTTCCGGGACAGGGGGTTCTGGGGCCAACGCCCTGACTTTA. Its protein is CASSSGTGGSGANALTL.

This chain links TRBV14 with TRBJ2-2; no definite D call. The CDR3 extends over 17 amino acids. V lost 3 bases and J lost 9, with 23 bases in between. The germline V gene has CDR1 SGHDN and CDR2 FVKESK. CDR3 residues: CASSQDGPDPRTWELFF. CDR3 sequence (DNA): TGTGCCAGCAGCCAGGACGGTCCCGACCCGAGGACCTGGGAGCTGTTTTTT.